This TCR beta chain was obtained from a study of cytomegalovirus exposure and HLA in healthy donors. For the study at large: The platform used for the 120 or so validation repertoires matched that of the roughly 700 first-cohort repertoires, a later analysis reported. Study outcomes and limitations: It was reportedly the case that the classifier diagnosed cytomegalovirus status with high specificity and sensitivity.

In the case of this clone: Its antigen is unknown.

Produced via immunoSEQ multiplex PCR; TCRdb's table is partial and in-frame only. This sample yields over 200,000 clones, of which around 91% are seen a single time; less than 0.4% belongs to the top ten. Sequencing input: PBMCs. The clonotype was recovered from a woman aged 18-29 years in good health and CMV-seronegative.

CDR3: CASSEIRRGVTDTQYF. CDR3 bases: TGTGCCAGCAGTGAAATTCGACGGGGGGTCACAGATACGCAGTATTTT. The chain uses TRBV2 and TRBJ2-3; the match to TRBD2 covers 7 bases. The CDR3 is 16 residues long. The ends lost 2 bases at V and 2 bases at J; junction bases unmatched: 7. Germline V gene sequence: CDR1 SNHLY, CDR2 FYNNEI.